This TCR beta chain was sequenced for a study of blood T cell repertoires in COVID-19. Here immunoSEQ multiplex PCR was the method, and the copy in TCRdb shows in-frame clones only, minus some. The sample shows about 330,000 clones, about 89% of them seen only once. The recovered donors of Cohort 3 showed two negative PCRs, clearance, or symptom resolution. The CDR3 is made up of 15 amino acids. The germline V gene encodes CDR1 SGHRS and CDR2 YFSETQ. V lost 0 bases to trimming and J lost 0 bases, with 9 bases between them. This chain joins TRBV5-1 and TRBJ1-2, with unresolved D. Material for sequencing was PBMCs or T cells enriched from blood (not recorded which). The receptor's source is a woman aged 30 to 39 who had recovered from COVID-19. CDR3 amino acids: CASSLGVTSNYGYTF. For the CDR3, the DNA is TGCGCCAGCAGCTTGGGGGTGACTTCTAACTATGGCTACACCTTC.